The table lists the clone carrying this TCR beta chain with a few counts. The target antigen is unknown. This entry belongs to a study of cytomegalovirus exposure and HLA in healthy donors. General study results and limits: In a later analysis, an Asian-associated ancestry cluster reportedly showed fewer N-insertions than the roughly 700-donor mean.

The study sampled nominally healthy donors, though unrecorded immune exposures were likely. With 0 bases removed from V and 0 bases from J, the gap between germline ends came to 10 bases. Per the germline V gene, CDR1 is SGHRS and CDR2 is YFSETQ. The CDR3 consists of 17 residues. PCR employed 60 Vbeta and 13 Jbeta primers. The method was immunoSEQ multiplex PCR; TCRdb's version includes in-frame clones alone and lacks a portion of them. The sample consists of some 120,000 clones, 78% of them appearing once. The clonotype comes from a man aged 30-40 years in good health and CMV-seropositive. The chain combines TRBV5-1 with TRBJ2-6; D gene ambiguous. The sequencing input was PBMCs. The DNA of the CDR3 is TGCGCCAGCAGCTTGGTACCACAGAGCTCTGGGGCCAACGTCCTGACTTTC. Translating gives CASSLVPQSSGANVLTF.